The 32 T cell receptor beta chains below come from one sample, sequenced in a study. TCRdb re-called the 5' RACE reads through MiXCR, storing one row per CDR3 protein. In the table there are roughly 46,000 distinct CDR3 sequences, 25% to 35% of which are singletons. Sequenced sample: naive CD4+ T cells sorted from blood. Documented subset: naive CD4+ T cells, CD4+CD45RA+CD25-. The receptors stem from a female donor with breast cancer.

To note about this clonotype: Possible read error: a much larger clone is one base away. The rearrangement uses TRBV7-9 and TRBJ1-2; D remains ambiguous. This CDR3 is built from 12 residues. Germline V gene lookup returns CDR1 SEHNR and CDR2 FQNEAQ (reference sequence). CDR3 DNA: TGTACCAGCAGCCTGGAGGGAAGTGGCTACACCTTC. This translates into CTSSLEGSGYTF.

This clonotype was found many times. The genes are TRBV12-3 or TRBV12-4 and TRBJ2-3; TRBD2 matches at 8 bases. CDR3 length: 14 residues. V trimming: 10 bases; J trimming: 1 base; junction bases outside the gene matches: 7. The CDR3 DNA follows: TGTGCCACACGTGGGGGACTAGGCACAGATACGCAGTATTTT. This gives the protein CATRGGLGTDTQYF.

This chain joins TRBV30 and TRBJ1-2; D is unresolved. V was shortened by 4 bases and J by 2 bases, with 8 bases between the two germline ends. Germline lookup yields CDR1 GTSNPN and CDR2 SVGIG (reference sequence). This CDR3 is 12 amino acids long. CDR3 nucleotide sequence: TGTGCCTGGAACGAGGCGAACTATGGCTACACCTTC. Translated, it gives CAWNEANYGYTF.

This clonotype was seen more than once but under ten times. The chain combines TRBV7-2 with TRBJ1-1; D remains ambiguous. The CDR3 runs 14 residues. Germline CDR1 and CDR2: SGHTA and FQGNSA. V gave up 1 base and J gave up 0 bases, with 6 bases separating them. The CDR3 is CASSLEGMNTEAFF. In DNA form, the CDR3 reads TGTGCCAGCAGCTTAGAGGGCATGAACACTGAAGCTTTCTTT. The entire variable domain, with the rest obtained from reference TRBV7-2 and TRBJ1-1, is as follows: GAGVSQSPSNKVTEKGKDVELRCDPISGHTALYWYRQSLGQGLEFLIYFQGNSAPDKSGLPSDRFSAERTGGSVSTLTIQRTQQEDSAVYLCASSLEGMNTEAFFGQGTRLTVV.

The chain combines TRBV18 with TRBJ2-2; tentative D call: TRBD1 (5 bases). V shed 6 bases and J shed 4 bases, with 21 bases lying between them. The CDR3 loop spans 17 amino acids. Germline assignment: CDR1 KGHSH and CDR2 LQKENI. The CDR3 coding sequence is TGTGCCAGCTCTCCAACTACAGAACAGGTTATCACCGGGGAGCTGTTTTTT. It codes for CASSPTTEQVITGELFF.

Of note for this clonotype: One junction end does not reproduce the germline sequence, and a read error may be involved. The gene calls are TRBV5-4 and TRBJ1-2; D gene ambiguous. The CDR3 extends over 12 amino acids. The germline V gene encodes CDR1 SGHNT and CDR2 YYREEE (reference sequence). The CDR3 is CASSLYGHGYTF. For the CDR3, the DNA is TGTGCCAGCAGCTTGTACGGTCATGGCTATACCTTC.

This clonotype is medium-sized within its sample. CDR3 nucleotide sequence: TGTGCCAGCAGCTTAGATCAGGGCAGGGAGACCCAGTACTTC. Translated, it gives CASSLDQGRETQYF. V gene TRBV7-2 combines with J gene TRBJ2-5; tentatively, D is TRBD1 (5 bases). Germline V gene sequence: CDR1 SGHTA, CDR2 FQGNSA. The CDR3 loop spans 14 amino acids. Trimming stripped 1 base from V and 5 bases from J, with 11 bases between.

Concerning this clonotype itself: A much larger clonotype is one base distant, so this may be a read error. The genes are TRBV27 and TRBJ1-1; 8 bases map to TRBD1. The CDR3 spans 12 residues. The germline CDR1 and CDR2 sequences are MNHEY and SMNVEV (reference sequence). CDR3 loop: CASSFQGAEASF. Written as DNA, the CDR3 is TGTGCCAGCAGTTTCCAGGGGGCTGAAGCTTCCTTT.

This chain joins TRBV11-2 and TRBJ1-2; D gene uncertain. The germline CDR1 and CDR2 sequences are SGHAT and FQNNGV. V dropped 2 bases and J dropped 1 base, with 8 bases sitting between them. The CDR3 extends over 14 amino acids. This chain's CDR3 is CASSLSTINYGYTF. The CDR3 DNA reads TGTGCCAGCAGCTTATCTACTATTAACTATGGCTACACCTTC. Together with reference TRBV11-2 and TRBJ1-2, the CDR3 gives the full variable domain: EAGVAQSPRYKIIEKRQSVAFWCNPISGHATLYWYQQILGQGPKLLIQFQNNGVVDDSQLPKDRFSAERLKGVDSTLKIQPAKLEDSAVYLCASSLSTINYGYTFGSGTRLTVV.

The chain combines TRBV7-8 with TRBJ1-1; D unclear. In germline, CDR1 is SGHVS, CDR2 FQNEAQ. The CDR3 has 13 amino acids. V lost 2 bases and J 6 bases, leaving 10 bases between the germline ends. The CDR3 DNA reads as TGTGCCAGCAGCTTATCACCCGAGGCTGAAGCTTTCTTT. Protein: CASSLSPEAEAFF.

The J gene is TRBJ1-2, the V gene TRBV28; 8 positions match TRBD1. V lost 3 bases and J lost 1; bases outside the gene matches: 4. Germline V gene data show CDR1 as MDHEN and CDR2 as SYDVKM. The CDR3 has 15 residues. CDR3 nucleotide sequence: TGTGCCAGCAGTTTCCCAGGGGGCGGTAACTATGGCTACACCTTC. The encoded protein is CASSFPGGGNYGYTF.

The chain has TRBV7-2 and TRBJ1-2, with TRBD1 matching over 12 bases. The CDR3 is made up of 17 amino acids. Germline trimming cut 6 bases from V and 8 bases from J; bases unmatched to any gene: 16. Germline CDR1 reads SGHTA; CDR2 reads FQGNSA. The chain's CDR3 is CASSTASGTGGREGYTF. The CDR3 DNA sequence: TGTGCCAGCAGTACAGCAAGCGGGACAGGGGGCCGCGAGGGCTACACCTTC.

In its sample, this clonotype was seen once. The chain has TRBV5-5 and TRBJ2-7; a weak D match, TRBD1 (5 bases). Germline V lookup: CDR1 SGHKS, CDR2 YYEKEE (reference sequence). The germline V and J ends were trimmed by 4 bases and 0 bases, with 11 bases remaining between them. There are 14 residues in the CDR3. The DNA for the CDR3 is TGTGCCAGCAGCGCGACAGAAAGCTCCTACGAGCAGTACTTC. Amino acids: CASSATESSYEQYF.

Comments on this clonotype: Just one base apart from a much larger clone, this may be a read error. The CDR3 carries no conserved terminal phenylalanine or tryptophan, so it likely arises from a read error. This rearrangement joins TRBV7-2 to TRBJ2-5; 7 bases map to TRBD2. The CDR3 has 13 residues. J was trimmed by 3 bases and V by 5 bases; bases with no gene match: 3. Germline CDR1 reads SGHTA; CDR2 reads FQGNSA. This chain's CDR3 is CASSRGGEETQYS. The CDR3 DNA sequence: TGTGCCAGCAGCCGCGGGGGAGAAGAGACCCAGTACTCC.

In regard to this clonotype: This CDR3 fails to terminate in the conserved phenylalanine or tryptophan, so it likely reflects a read error. The rearrangement joins TRBV5-1 to TRBJ2-1, with D unresolved. From germline, CDR1 is SGHRS and CDR2 YFSETQ. The germline V and J ends were trimmed by 3 bases and 5 bases, with 12 bases remaining between them. This CDR3 spans 14 amino acids. CDR3 nucleotides: TGCGCCAGCAGCTCAACTTCTACCGACAATGAGCAGTTCTCC. It encodes CASSSTSTDNEQFS.

This clonotype has just one count. The J gene is TRBJ1-6, the V gene TRBV6-2 or TRBV6-3; possible D gene TRBD1, 6 bases. The ends were cut back, 5 bases at V and 9 bases at J, with 17 bases in the middle. The CDR3 runs to 15 residues. The germline V gene encodes CDR1 MNHEY and CDR2 SVGEGT. The CDR3 here is CASSDGTGASSPLHF. The CDR3 nucleotides are TGTGCCAGCAGTGATGGGACGGGGGCGAGTTCACCCCTCCACTTT.

The chain employs TRBV29-1 and TRBJ2-2; weak D call: TRBD1 (6 bases). V gave up 6 bases and J gave up 6 bases, with 11 bases separating them. The CDR3 runs 12 residues. Germline CDR1 SQVTM, CDR2 ANQGSEA. The CDR3 sequence is CSVRQAAGELFF. CDR3 in DNA: TGCAGCGTGCGACAGGCGGCCGGGGAGCTGTTTTTT.

The chain employs TRBV20-1 and TRBJ1-2, with 9 bases aligning to TRBD1. Losses at the gene ends were 4 bases for V and 4 bases for J; bases not matched to a gene: 4. The germline gives CDR1 DFQATT, CDR2 SNEGSKA (reference sequence). The CDR3 is 13 amino acids. The CDR3 here is CSATMTGGYGYTF. The CDR3 DNA is TGCAGTGCTACTATGACAGGGGGCTATGGCTACACCTTC.

In its sample, this clonotype was seen a few times. The V call is TRBV25-1, the J call TRBJ2-1, with 10 bases lining up with TRBD1. J was trimmed by 7 bases and V by 1 base; bases with no gene match: 13. The CDR3 totals 18 residues. CDR1 and CDR2 (germline): MGHDK, SYGVNS. CDR3 region: CASSEWGVGQGVWNEQFF. CDR3 sequence (DNA): TGTGCCAGCAGTGAATGGGGGGTTGGACAGGGGGTTTGGAATGAGCAGTTCTTC.

A single count supports this clonotype. The chain carries TRBV28 and TRBJ1-6; 11 bases fit TRBD1. V lost 4 bases, J lost 10 bases, and 3 bases stayed unmatched. CDR3 length: 14 residues. Germline V gene lookup returns CDR1 MDHEN and CDR2 SYDVKM. For the CDR3, the DNA is TGTGCCAGCAGTTGGACAGGGGGCCAGTCACCCCTCCACTTT. It codes for CASSWTGGQSPLHF.

At least ten counts were recorded for this clonotype. The J gene is TRBJ1-5, the V gene TRBV6-1; D gene unclear. CDR1 and CDR2 (germline): MNHNS, SASEGT. The CDR3 is 15 amino acids. Trimming cost V 5 bases and J 2 bases, with 13 bases left between them. CDR3: CASSPRGLGNQPQHF. In nucleotides, the CDR3 is TGTGCCAGCAGTCCCCGCGGGTTGGGCAATCAGCCCCAGCATTTT.

This clonotype has at least ten counts. DNA of the CDR3: TGTGCCAGCAGTCAGGACAGGGGGACTGAAGCTTTCTTT. It is translated as CASSQDRGTEAFF. The chain has TRBV6-1 and TRBJ1-1, with TRBD1 matching 10 bases. The CDR3 is 13 residues long. CDR1 MNHNS and CDR2 SASEGT come from the germline V gene. Trimming removed 5 bases from V and 5 bases from J; junction bases left unmatched: 2.

This clonotype occurred a few times. The V call is TRBV7-2, the J call TRBJ2-3; 12 bases match TRBD2. V gave up 1 base and J gave up 4 bases; unmatched junction bases: 9. The germline V gene encodes CDR1 SGHTA and CDR2 FQGNSA. This CDR3 contains 18 residues. The CDR3 protein is CASSLGLTSGRVADTQYF. Written as DNA, the CDR3 is TGTGCCAGCAGCTTAGGCCTGACTAGCGGGAGAGTCGCAGATACGCAGTATTTT.

The chain joins TRBV20-1 to TRBJ2-7, with TRBD1 matching 9 bases. This CDR3 spans 13 amino acids. The germline gives CDR1 DFQATT, CDR2 SNEGSKA (reference sequence). V shed 6 bases, J shed 3 bases, and the junction held 6 bases outside the gene matches. The CDR3 reads CSAGQGLVYEQYF. CDR3 coding DNA: TGCAGTGCGGGACAGGGTTTAGTCTACGAGCAGTACTTC.

The V gene is TRBV7-6, the J gene TRBJ2-7; the D is unclear. This CDR3 has 13 residues. Trimming removed 3 bases from V and 1 base from J, with 7 bases in between. Germline loops: CDR1 SGHVS, CDR2 FNYEAQ. The CDR3 loop is CASSFGMSYEQYF. The CDR3, as DNA: TGTGCCAGCAGCTTTGGTATGTCCTACGAGCAGTACTTC.

Turning to this clonotype: One junction end does not reproduce the germline sequence, and a read error may be involved. The CDR3 DNA is TGTGCCAGTAGCTTGGGGGCCCAGGGTTACGAGCAGTACTTC. It translates to CASSLGAQGYEQYF. V and J are TRBV7-2 and TRBJ2-7, with D tentatively TRBD1 (6 bases). Germline V gene lookup returns CDR1 SGHTA and CDR2 FQGNSA. This CDR3 is built from 14 residues. The complete variable domain, with remaining parts taken from reference TRBV7-2 and TRBJ2-7, reads GAGVSQSPSNKVTEKGKDVELRCDPISGHTALYWYRQSLGQGLEFLIYFQGNSAPDKSGLPSDRFSAERTGGSVSTLTIQRTQQEDSAVYLCASSLGAQGYEQYFGPGTRLTVT.

This clonotype has only a few counts. The gene calls are TRBV12-3 or TRBV12-4 and TRBJ1-2, with D hard to call. Trimming shortened V by 3 bases and J by 4 bases, and 6 bases separated the two germline ends. The CDR3 runs to 12 residues. The CDR3, as DNA: TGTGCCAGCAGTTTGATCGGCTATGGCTACACCTTC. Protein sequence: CASSLIGYGYTF.

This CDR3 reads CASSLELADTGELFF. The CDR3 bases are TGCGCCAGCAGCCTGGAGTTAGCGGACACCGGGGAGCTGTTTTTT. The chain links TRBV5-1 to TRBJ2-2; tentatively, D is TRBD2 (6 bases). The CDR3 covers 15 residues. With 4 bases removed from V and 3 bases from J, the gap between germline ends came to 13 bases. Germline V gene data show CDR1 as SGHRS and CDR2 as YFSETQ.

The chain has TRBV3-1 and TRBJ1-1; D possibly corresponds to TRBD1 (6 bases). Looked up from germline, CDR1 is LGHDT and CDR2 is YNNKEL (reference sequence). V dropped 2 bases and J dropped 9 bases, with 16 bases sitting between them. This CDR3 spans 14 amino acids. The CDR3 is CASSQRESGVKAFF. In nucleotides, the CDR3 is TGTGCCAGCAGCCAAAGGGAATCAGGGGTCAAAGCTTTCTTT.

This clonotype was detected only a few times. The genes are TRBV6-5 and TRBJ1-6; D is ambiguous. The length of the CDR3 is 15 residues. Trimming took off 7 bases at V and 0 bases at J, with 10 bases between the two ends. Germline values: CDR1 MNHEY, CDR2 SVGAGI. CDR3 DNA: TGTGCCAGCAATAAAAGGAGCTCCTATAATTCACCCCTCCACTTT. Amino acid sequence: CASNKRSSYNSPLHF.

This clonotype was observed many times. This chain uses TRBV6-5 with TRBJ2-5; TRBD2 matches 11 bases. The CDR3 spans 16 residues. The germline V gene encodes CDR1 MNHEY and CDR2 SVGAGI. With V trimmed by 6 bases and J by 7 bases, 13 bases remained unmatched. The CDR3 protein is CASRSSPLAGVGTQYF. The CDR3 DNA sequence: TGTGCCAGCAGGTCATCGCCACTAGCGGGAGTAGGGACCCAGTACTTC.

The table lists this clonotype with a few counts. The J gene is TRBJ1-4, the V gene TRBV20-1, with D unclear. V lost 3 bases to trimming and J lost 8 bases, with 16 bases between them. Germline CDR1 is DFQATT and CDR2 is SNEGSKA (reference sequence). This CDR3 contains 14 residues. The CDR3 DNA follows: TGCAGTGCTAGTAGCGGTATTGATGGGGAAAAACTGTTTTTT. This sequence encodes CSASSGIDGEKLFF.